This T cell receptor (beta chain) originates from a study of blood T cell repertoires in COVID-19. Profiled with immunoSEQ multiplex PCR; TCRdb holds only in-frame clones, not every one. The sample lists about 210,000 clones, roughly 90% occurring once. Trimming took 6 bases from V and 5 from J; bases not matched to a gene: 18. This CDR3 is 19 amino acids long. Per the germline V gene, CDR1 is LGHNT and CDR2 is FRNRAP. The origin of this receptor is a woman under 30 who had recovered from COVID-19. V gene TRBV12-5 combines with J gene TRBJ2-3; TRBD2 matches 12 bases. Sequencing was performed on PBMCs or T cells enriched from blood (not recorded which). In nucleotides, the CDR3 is TGTGCTAGTGGAACCTCCGCCGCCCCTAGCGGGGGGGGTCTAGATACGCAGTATTTT. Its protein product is CASGTSAAPSGGGLDTQYF.